Detailed here is one T cell receptor beta chain. The PCR used 60 Vbeta and 13 Jbeta primers. Data came from immunoSEQ multiplex PCR; TCRdb stores just in-frame clones and leaves some out. The sample has 110,000 to 150,000 clones, approximately 80% seen once. The record originates from a study of cytomegalovirus exposure and HLA in healthy donors. CDR3 length: 16 residues. Germline V gene sequence: CDR1 LNHDA, CDR2 SQIVND (reference sequence). The V gene lost 3 bases and the J gene lost 2 bases, with 14 bases spanning the gap. What was sequenced was PBMCs. This sequence joins TRBV19 and TRBJ1-5; unclear D gene. The clonotype comes from a man aged 40-49 years in good health and CMV-seronegative. The CDR3 region has the DNA TGTGCCAGTAGTATCATCTTGGGCCAAGGCAATCAGCCCCAGCATTTT. Its translation: CASSIILGQGNQPQHF.